This T cell receptor (beta chain) was observed in a study of blood T cell repertoires in COVID-19 (TCRdb year 2020). For the wider study: Collaborator samples came from the United States, Italy and Spain and covered acute and convalescent phases of COVID-19. The material from the prospective study consisted of cDNA or gDNA derived from T cells, B-cell-depleted T cells, or PBMCs. The dataset comprised deeply sampled blood TCRbeta repertoires from subjects exposed to, actively infected with, or recovered from COVID-19. The repertoires were made available in a free public database intended to serve as a resource for research on the immune response to SARS-CoV-2. The samples were drawn from the first 160 participants of the ongoing ImmuneRACE study and from 950 to 1,500 subjects provided by 6 global collaborators. Sample metadata almost always included a de-identified subject ID, COVID-19 status, age in years and sex. HLA class I and class II types, where available, came from metadata supplied by the sample provider rather than from assay-based typing.

Worth noting for this clone: No antigen is known for it. Qualities for individual bases were not recorded, and no much larger clone is one base off.

TCRbeta CDR3 regions were amplified from genomic DNA using the immunoSEQ Assay, a bias-controlled multiplex PCR. The source study handled its data this way. The number of nucleated cells in each sample was estimated from the amplification of reference gene primers within the assay. To quantify the absolute abundance of each unique TCRbeta CDR3 rearrangement, sequence reads were collapsed and filtered. For each sample, productive Simpson clonality was calculated as the square root of Simpson's diversity index over productive rearrangements. The clones in this table, taken by TCRdb from immuneACCESS, are in-frame only. Not every clone is retained; where verified, under half of the shortfall comes from an unresolved V gene, and the cause of the rest is unknown. V, J and clone size are those of that table, while D and trimming were read from the DNA. In this sample the table shows 150,000 to 200,000 clones, approximately 82% of which occur a single time. Approximately 4.7% of the sample belongs to the ten largest clones.

In the prospective study, participants were roughly 18 to 100 years old, resided in fewer than 25 geographic areas of the United States, and were enrolled through a virtual design. To assign participants to cohorts, the prospective study relied on clinical history that participants themselves reported in a screening survey and a study questionnaire. In the prospective study, whole blood, serum and a nasopharyngeal or oropharyngeal swab were collected from each participant by mobile phlebotomists. Participants in the prospective study had the option to provide additional blood draws and questionnaires over a roughly two-month period. Before DNA extraction, blood samples from the prospective study were shipped at room temperature or frozen. CDR1 SEHNR and CDR2 FQNEAQ were looked up in the germline V gene (reference sequence). From its cysteine to its phenylalanine, the CDR3 spans 15 amino acids. The kept DNA is CDR3 alone, 45 bases in frame from the first base. Deletion took 1 base off V and 3 bases off J, with a span of 10 bases between the germline ends.

On the study overall, not on this receptor specifically: Clinical and demographic metadata were provided uncurated, with the amount varying by source and participant.

The specimen was PBMCs or T cells enriched from blood (not recorded which). This clonotype was sampled from a woman aged 55 to 70 with acute COVID-19. This chain joins TRBV7-9 to TRBJ1-3, with the D gene call left open. The CDR3 reads as follows: CASSLGGGLGNTIYF. The DNA reads TGTGCCAGCAGCTTAGGGGGTGGACTTGGAAACACCATATATTTT.